Shown below are 22 T cell receptor beta chains from a single sample sequenced in a study of T-cell memory formation after mild COVID-19. Each CDR3 protein gets one entry after TCRdb re-called the 5' RACE reads with MiXCR. Of around 320,000 distinct CDR3 sequences listed, approximately 20% were seen once; the top ten hold over 20%. The sample comprised PBMCs or a T cell subset sorted from them (not recorded which). The receptors were gathered from a man between 18 and 35 years old who had mild COVID-19 (a few samples of this study predate the infection). Cell type and time point are not known.

This clonotype was seen only a few times. This chain connects TRBV12-3 or TRBV12-4 to TRBJ2-2; 10 bases line up with TRBD2. This CDR3 comprises 15 residues. V lost 8 bases to trimming and J lost 7 bases; unmatched junction nucleotides: 10. CDR3 region: CASLLGLAVYGELFF. DNA of the CDR3: TGTGCCAGCCTCCTCGGACTAGCGGTTTACGGGGAGCTGTTTTTT.

The chain links TRBV6-5 to TRBJ2-5; 8 bases are shared with TRBD1. Looked up from germline, CDR1 is MNHEY and CDR2 is SVGAGI. V shed 2 bases and J 5 bases; nucleotides not matched to a gene: 4. This CDR3 has 14 amino acids. CDR3 loop: CASSYDRGWETQYF. CDR3 in DNA: TGTGCCAGCAGTTACGACAGGGGCTGGGAGACCCAGTACTTC.

This chain uses TRBV7-3 with TRBJ2-7, with D perhaps TRBD1 (6 bases). V was clipped by 5 bases and J by 9 bases, with 17 bases between them. CDR3 length: 13 amino acids. Germline loops: CDR1 SGHTA, CDR2 FQGTGA. CDR3 region: CASSKEGDVAQYF. For the CDR3, the DNA is TGTGCCAGCAGCAAAGAGGGGGACGTCGCGCAGTACTTC.

The chain joins TRBV10-3 to TRBJ2-2, with no clear D. Germline values: CDR1 ENHRY, CDR2 SYGVKD. The CDR3 totals 15 residues. V lost 0 bases, J lost 6 bases, and 11 bases lay in between. The DNA of the CDR3 is TGTGCCATCAGTGAGTCGGATCGGGTACCCGGGGAGCTGTTTTTT. This codes for CAISESDRVPGELFF.

The chain employs TRBV5-5 and TRBJ1-2; D is uncertain. The germline CDR1 and CDR2 sequences are SGHKS and YYEKEE (reference sequence). This CDR3 has 13 residues. V lost 0 bases, J lost 8 bases, and 11 bases lay in between. CDR3 coding DNA: TGTGCCAGCAGCTTGGTAGGGCGCGAGGGCTACACCTTC. It is translated as CASSLVGREGYTF.

This clonotype has just a few counts. The rearrangement joins TRBV20-1 to TRBJ2-3; TRBD1 matches 10 bases. Germline CDR1 DFQATT, CDR2 SNEGSKA (reference sequence). This CDR3 is 16 amino acids long. V dropped 2 bases and J dropped 4; count of bases not matched to a gene: 9. The CDR3 DNA follows: TGCAGTGCTAGATCCCCGACAGGGGGCTCCCCAGATACGCAGTATTTT. Translating gives CSARSPTGGSPDTQYF.

This clonotype has just a few counts. The rearrangement joins TRBV29-1 to TRBJ2-7; the match to TRBD2 covers 11 bases. The CDR3 has 15 residues. The trim removed 6 bases at V and 4 bases at J, leaving 11 bases unmatched. Looked up from germline, CDR1 is SQVTM and CDR2 is ANQGSEA. The CDR3 DNA reads as TGCAGCGTGACCCCCTCTCGACTAGCGGGGTACGAGCAGTACTTC. Protein sequence: CSVTPSRLAGYEQYF.

This clonotype has a handful of counts. This chain uses TRBV11-2 with TRBJ2-4; D remains unclear. CDR1 and CDR2 from the germline V gene are SGHAT and FQNNGV. V lost 5 bases to trimming and J lost 0 bases, with 11 bases between them. The CDR3 spans 15 residues. CDR3 bases: TGTGCCAGCAGCACCCTGGGCGGAGCCAAAAACATTCAGTACTTC. Translation gives CASSTLGGAKNIQYF.

This clonotype has just a few counts. The chain joins TRBV28 to TRBJ2-1, with no clear D. The V gene lost 3 bases and the J gene lost 2 bases, with 26 bases spanning the gap. Germline CDR1 and CDR2: MDHEN and SYDVKM. The CDR3 has 20 amino acids. The CDR3 loop reads CASSFRALGPVFGAYNEQFF. Here the CDR3 DNA reads TGTGCCAGCAGTTTTCGTGCCCTAGGTCCCGTGTTTGGGGCCTACAATGAGCAGTTCTTC.

This chain joins TRBV9 and TRBJ2-2; D is unclear. The germline V gene encodes CDR1 SGDLS and CDR2 YYNGEE. CDR3 length: 14 amino acids. The V end lost 0 bases, the J end lost 5 bases, and 8 bases lay between the germline ends. This chain's CDR3 is CASSVGGDTGELFF. The CDR3 nucleotides read TGTGCCAGCAGCGTAGGGGGTGATACCGGGGAGCTGTTTTTT.

This clonotype was seen only a few times. This chain links TRBV4-3 with TRBJ2-2, with D perhaps given as TRBD1 or TRBD2 (5 bases each). The length of the CDR3 is 15 residues. V gave up 0 bases and J gave up 3 bases, with 8 bases separating them. Germline CDR1 is LGHNA and CDR2 is YSLEER. The CDR3 loop is CASSQDGTDTGELFF. In nucleotides, the CDR3 is TGCGCCAGCAGCCAAGATGGGACCGACACCGGGGAGCTGTTTTTT.

This clonotype was seen more than once but under ten times. The chain carries TRBV2 and TRBJ1-6; tentatively, D is TRBD1 (5 bases). V was shortened by 6 bases and J by 7 bases, with 10 bases between the two germline ends. Germline CDR1 reads SNHLY; CDR2 reads FYNNEI. The CDR3 extends over 13 amino acids. This CDR3 reads CASRGTQNSPLHF. CDR3 sequence (DNA): TGTGCCAGCAGAGGGACGCAGAATTCACCCCTCCACTTT.

The chain couples TRBV7-3 to TRBJ2-7; a possible D gene is TRBD2 (5 bases). Germline values: CDR1 SGHTA, CDR2 FQGTGA. The CDR3 runs to 14 residues. With 5 bases removed from V and 7 bases from J, the gap between germline ends came to 18 bases. CDR3 bases: TGTGCCAGCAGCCCGTCGGTCGGGTCGGGGGAGCAGTACTTC. Amino acids: CASSPSVGSGEQYF.

In this sample, this clonotype turned up a few times. This chain uses TRBV5-1 with TRBJ2-7; D unresolved. The CDR3 covers 16 residues. Per germline, CDR1 SGHRS and CDR2 YFSETQ. With 4 bases removed from V and 5 bases from J, the gap between germline ends came to 22 bases. The CDR3 nucleotides are TGCGCCAGCAGCCCGGCCTCAACGGCATTAGAACACGAGCAGTACTTC. Protein sequence: CASSPASTALEHEQYF. Combining the CDR3 with reference TRBV5-1 and TRBJ2-7 gives the whole variable domain KAGVTQTPRYLIKTRGQQVTLSCSPISGHRSVSWYQQTPGQGLQFLFEYFSETQRNKGNFPGRFSGRQFSNSRSEMNVSTLELGDSALYLCASSPASTALEHEQYFGPGTRLTVT.

This clonotype was counted a few times. The chain combines TRBV5-6 with TRBJ2-5; D gene uncertain. V lost 4 bases, J lost 5 bases, and 15 bases lay in between. The CDR3 is 14 amino acids. Germline-derived CDR1 and CDR2 are SGHDT and YYEEEE. The CDR3 DNA reads TGTGCCAGCAGCGTGGCCCCCTTCGGGGAGACCCAGTACTTC. Its protein product is CASSVAPFGETQYF.

The chain has TRBV29-1 and TRBJ2-3; the match to TRBD2 covers 11 bases. Losses at the gene ends were 2 bases for V and 0 bases for J; bases not matched to a gene: 4. The CDR3 runs 16 residues. Germline V gene sequence: CDR1 SQVTM, CDR2 ANQGSEA. The DNA of the CDR3 is TGCAGCGTTGAACTAGCGGGGGGCACTAGCACAGATACGCAGTATTTT. Its translation: CSVELAGGTSTDTQYF.

The J gene is TRBJ1-6, the V gene TRBV6-5; D perhaps matches TRBD1 (6 bases). The CDR3 is made up of 15 amino acids. Germline loops: CDR1 MNHEY, CDR2 SVGAGI. The V and J ends lost 0 bases and 5 bases respectively, with 8 bases between them. The CDR3 here is CASSYSGQNNSPLHF. The CDR3 nucleotides are TGTGCCAGCAGTTACTCCGGACAGAATAATTCACCCCTCCACTTT.

The V and J genes are TRBV7-2 and TRBJ2-5; 9 nucleotides line up with TRBD2. Germline V gene sequence: CDR1 SGHTA, CDR2 FQGNSA. With 2 bases clipped from V and 2 bases from J, the junction kept 6 bases outside the gene matches. This CDR3 is built from 16 residues. The DNA for the CDR3 is TGTGCCAGCAGCTTACGTCCTAGCGGGGTACAAGAGACCCAGTACTTC. This sequence encodes CASSLRPSGVQETQYF.

Here the CDR3 reads CASSPLLRVVVGELFF. CDR3 bases: TGTGCCAGCAGTCCTTTACTCAGGGTTGTCGTCGGGGAGCTGTTTTTT. V is TRBV28 and J is TRBJ2-2, with a weak D call TRBD1 (5 bases). The CDR3 runs 16 residues. V was trimmed by 5 bases and J by 7 bases, leaving 20 bases between them. Germline loops: CDR1 MDHEN, CDR2 SYDVKM.

The gene calls are TRBV7-9 and TRBJ2-3; 9 positions match TRBD1. Germline-derived CDR1 and CDR2 are SEHNR and FQNEAQ (reference sequence). V dropped 5 bases and J dropped 5; count of bases not matched to a gene: 5. This CDR3 has 14 amino acids. DNA for the CDR3: TGTGCCAGCAGCCGGACAGGGGCCGGAGATACGCAGTATTTT. Residues: CASSRTGAGDTQYF.

CDR3 coding DNA: TGCAGTGCTAGGAAACCGGGCGCCGGGGGGACCCAGTACTTC. Translating it yields CSARKPGAGGTQYF. This chain connects TRBV20-1 to TRBJ2-5; a possible D gene is TRBD2 (6 bases). The CDR3 is 14 amino acids. CDR1 is DFQATT and CDR2 is SNEGSKA in the germline V gene (reference sequence). The ends were cut back, 3 bases at V and 7 bases at J, with 18 bases in the middle.

This clonotype turned up a few times. The chain joins TRBV20-1 to TRBJ2-5; 8 nucleotides align to TRBD2. With V trimmed by 1 base and J by 8 bases, 9 bases remained unmatched. The CDR3 is made up of 14 amino acids. From germline, CDR1 is DFQATT and CDR2 SNEGSKA (reference sequence). CDR3 residues: CSARVLAGGGTQYF. In DNA form, the CDR3 reads TGCAGTGCTAGAGTCCTAGCGGGTGGCGGAACCCAGTACTTC.